This entry concerns a single TCR beta chain. Its antigen is undetermined. Generated by immunoSEQ multiplex PCR, the TCRdb table keeps only in-frame clones and is missing some. Of 20,000 to 25,000 clones listed, about 89% are singletons. The CDR3 extends over 12 amino acids. Trimming took 5 bases from V and 5 from J, leaving 6 bases between them. Germline V CDR1 and CDR2: SGHAT, FQNNGV. The sample belongs to a study of T cells in localized non-small cell lung cancer. Findings and limits, study-wide: Sequencing covered just one tumor region, so heterogeneity cannot be ruled out.

The TCR originated in a male donor aged 60 or older with stage I lung adenocarcinoma. This specimen consisted of peripheral blood, obtained before any cancer treatment. The chain combines TRBV11-2 with TRBJ2-2, with D unclear. The CDR3 sequence: CASSPITGELFF. Written as DNA, the CDR3 is TGTGCCAGCAGCCCGATAACCGGGGAGCTGTTTTTT.